This TCR beta chain comes out of a study of T-cell reconstitution after alpha-beta-depleted transplantation in children. V was clipped by 5 bases and J by 2 bases; unmatched bases: 3. Germline loops: CDR1 SQVTM, CDR2 ANQGSEA. The CDR3 is made up of 12 amino acids. Preparing the TCRbeta library involved the use of unique molecular identifiers. From the PCR reads, TCRdb called clonotypes with MiXCR, one entry per CDR3 protein. This table holds approximately 500,000 distinct CDR3 sequences, over 20% found once. The specimen was PBMCs, collected before TCRalphabeta/CD19-depleted stem cell transplant. The origin of this receptor is a boy under three years old with Wiskott-Aldrich syndrome, due to receive a stem cell transplant. J is TRBJ2-7 and V is TRBV29-1; 7 bases are a match to TRBD1. As DNA, the CDR3 is TGCAGCGTTCTGACAGGGCCCTACGAGCAGTACTTC. This translates into CSVLTGPYEQYF.